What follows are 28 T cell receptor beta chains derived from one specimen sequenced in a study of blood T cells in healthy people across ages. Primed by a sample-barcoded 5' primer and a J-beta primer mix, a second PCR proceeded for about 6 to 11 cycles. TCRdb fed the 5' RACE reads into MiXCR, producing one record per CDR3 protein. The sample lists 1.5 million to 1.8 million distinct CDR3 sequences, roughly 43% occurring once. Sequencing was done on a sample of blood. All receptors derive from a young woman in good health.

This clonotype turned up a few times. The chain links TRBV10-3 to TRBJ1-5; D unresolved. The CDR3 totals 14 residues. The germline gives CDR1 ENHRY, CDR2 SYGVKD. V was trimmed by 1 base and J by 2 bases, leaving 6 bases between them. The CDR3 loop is CAISEYIGNQPQHF. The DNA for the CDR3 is TGTGCCATCAGTGAGTACATAGGCAATCAGCCCCAGCATTTT.

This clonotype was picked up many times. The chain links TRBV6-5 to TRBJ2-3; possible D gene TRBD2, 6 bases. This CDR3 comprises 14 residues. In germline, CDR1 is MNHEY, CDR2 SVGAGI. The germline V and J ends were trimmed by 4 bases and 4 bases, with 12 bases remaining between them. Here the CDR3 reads CASSFLTSSDTQYF. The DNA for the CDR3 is TGTGCCAGCAGTTTTCTGACTAGTTCAGATACGCAGTATTTT.

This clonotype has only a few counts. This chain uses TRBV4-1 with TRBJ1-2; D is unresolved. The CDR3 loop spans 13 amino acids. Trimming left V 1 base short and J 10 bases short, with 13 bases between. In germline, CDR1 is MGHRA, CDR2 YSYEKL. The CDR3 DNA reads TGCGCCAGCAGCCAAGTGGCAGGATTATTCTACACCTTC. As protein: CASSQVAGLFYTF.

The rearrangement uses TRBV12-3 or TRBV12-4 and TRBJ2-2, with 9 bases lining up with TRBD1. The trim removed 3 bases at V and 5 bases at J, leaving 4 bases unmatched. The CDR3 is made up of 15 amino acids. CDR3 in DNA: TGTGCCAGCAGTTTTAACAGGGGGCGAACCGGGGAGCTGTTTTTT. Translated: CASSFNRGRTGELFF.

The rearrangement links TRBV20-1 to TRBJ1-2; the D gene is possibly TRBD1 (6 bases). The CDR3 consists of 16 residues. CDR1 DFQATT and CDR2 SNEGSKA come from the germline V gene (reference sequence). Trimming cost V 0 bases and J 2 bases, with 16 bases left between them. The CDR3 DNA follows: TGCAGTGCTAGAGACCGACAGGAAACCTACAACTATGGCTACACCTTC. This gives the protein CSARDRQETYNYGYTF.

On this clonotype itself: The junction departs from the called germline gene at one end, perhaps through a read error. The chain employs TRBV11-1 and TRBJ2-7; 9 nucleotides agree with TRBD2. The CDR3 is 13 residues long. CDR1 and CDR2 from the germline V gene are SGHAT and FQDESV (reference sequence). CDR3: CANSPGLAYEQYF. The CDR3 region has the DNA TGTGCCAACAGCCCCGGACTAGCGTACGAGCAGTACTTC.

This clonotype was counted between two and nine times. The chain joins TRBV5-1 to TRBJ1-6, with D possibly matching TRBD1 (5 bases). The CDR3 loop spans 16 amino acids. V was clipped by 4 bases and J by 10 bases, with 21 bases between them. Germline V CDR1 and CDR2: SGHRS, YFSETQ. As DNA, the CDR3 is TGCGCCAGCAGCAACCGGGATTGGGGCGGGCGATCACCCCTCCACTTT. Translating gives CASSNRDWGGRSPLHF. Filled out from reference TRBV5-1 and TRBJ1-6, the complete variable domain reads KAGVTQTPRYLIKTRGQQVTLSCSPISGHRSVSWYQQTPGQGLQFLFEYFSETQRNKGNFPGRFSGRQFSNSRSEMNVSTLELGDSALYLCASSNRDWGGRSPLHFGNGTRLTVT.

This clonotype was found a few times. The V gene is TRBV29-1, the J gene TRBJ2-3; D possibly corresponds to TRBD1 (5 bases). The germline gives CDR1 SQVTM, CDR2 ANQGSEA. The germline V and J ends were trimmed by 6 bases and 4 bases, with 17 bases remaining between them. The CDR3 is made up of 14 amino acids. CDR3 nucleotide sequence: TGCAGCGTCCAAAGGGGTAGTTTCGCAGATACGCAGTATTTT. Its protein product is CSVQRGSFADTQYF.

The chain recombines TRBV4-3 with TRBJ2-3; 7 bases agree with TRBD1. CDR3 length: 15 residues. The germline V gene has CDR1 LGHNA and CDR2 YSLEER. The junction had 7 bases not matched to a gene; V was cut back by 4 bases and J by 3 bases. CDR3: CASSLQQGRTDTQYF. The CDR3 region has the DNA TGCGCCAGCAGCCTCCAACAGGGGCGGACAGATACGCAGTATTTT.

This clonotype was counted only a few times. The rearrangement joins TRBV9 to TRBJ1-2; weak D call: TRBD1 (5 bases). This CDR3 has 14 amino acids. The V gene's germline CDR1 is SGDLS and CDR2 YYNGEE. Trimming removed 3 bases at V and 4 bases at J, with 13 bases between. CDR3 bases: TGTGCCAGCAGCGGGGGCCGGGGGAGCTATGGCTACACCTTC. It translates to CASSGGRGSYGYTF.

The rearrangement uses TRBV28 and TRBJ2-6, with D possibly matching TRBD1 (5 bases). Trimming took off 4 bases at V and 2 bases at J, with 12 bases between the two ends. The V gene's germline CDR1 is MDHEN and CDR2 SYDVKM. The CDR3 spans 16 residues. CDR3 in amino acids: CASSSPPGTGANVLTF. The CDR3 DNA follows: TGTGCCAGCAGTTCCCCCCCAGGGACTGGGGCCAACGTCCTGACTTTC.

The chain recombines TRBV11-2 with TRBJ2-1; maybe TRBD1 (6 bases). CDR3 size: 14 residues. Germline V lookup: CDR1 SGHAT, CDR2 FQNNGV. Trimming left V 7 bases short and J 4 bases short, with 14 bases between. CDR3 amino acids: CASNGQYPYNEQFF. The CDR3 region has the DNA TGTGCCAGCAACGGACAGTACCCTTACAATGAGCAGTTCTTC.

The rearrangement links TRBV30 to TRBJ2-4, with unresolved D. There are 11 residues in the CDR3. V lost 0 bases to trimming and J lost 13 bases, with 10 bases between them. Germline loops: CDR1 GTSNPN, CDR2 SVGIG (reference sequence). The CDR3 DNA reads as TGTGCCTGGAGTGTATCGGAGAAGCAGTACTTC. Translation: CAWSVSEKQYF.

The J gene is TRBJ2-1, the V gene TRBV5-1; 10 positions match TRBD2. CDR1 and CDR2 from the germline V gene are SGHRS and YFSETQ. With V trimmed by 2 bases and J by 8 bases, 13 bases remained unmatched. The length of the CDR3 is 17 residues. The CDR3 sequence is CASSLSGGAGVLHEQFF. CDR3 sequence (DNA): TGCGCCAGCAGCTTAAGCGGGGGGGCCGGAGTATTACATGAGCAGTTCTTC.

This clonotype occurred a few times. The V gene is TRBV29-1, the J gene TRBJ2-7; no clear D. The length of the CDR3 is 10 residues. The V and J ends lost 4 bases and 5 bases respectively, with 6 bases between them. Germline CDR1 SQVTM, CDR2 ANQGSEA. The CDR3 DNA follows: TGCAGCGTTGGTTCCGACGAGCAGTACTTC. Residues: CSVGSDEQYF.

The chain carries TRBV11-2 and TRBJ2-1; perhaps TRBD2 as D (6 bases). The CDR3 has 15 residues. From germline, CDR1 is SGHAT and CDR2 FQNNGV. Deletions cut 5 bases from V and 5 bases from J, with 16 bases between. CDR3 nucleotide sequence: TGTGCCAGCAGCATCCTGCGGGGATGGGACAATGAGCAGTTCTTC. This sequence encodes CASSILRGWDNEQFF.

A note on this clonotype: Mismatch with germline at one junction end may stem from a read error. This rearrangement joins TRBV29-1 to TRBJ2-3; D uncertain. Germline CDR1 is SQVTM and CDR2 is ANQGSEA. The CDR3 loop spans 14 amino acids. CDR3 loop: CSVDPGSNTETQYF. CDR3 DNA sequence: TGCAGCGTTGATCCAGGTTCAAACACAGAAACGCAGTATTTT.

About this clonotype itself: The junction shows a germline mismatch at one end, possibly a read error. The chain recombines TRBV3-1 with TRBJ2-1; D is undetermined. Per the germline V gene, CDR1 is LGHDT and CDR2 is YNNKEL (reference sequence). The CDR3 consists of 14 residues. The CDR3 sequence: CASGQGHGANEQFF. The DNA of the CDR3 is TGTGCCAGCGGCCAAGGCCATGGAGCCAATGAGCAGTTCTTC.

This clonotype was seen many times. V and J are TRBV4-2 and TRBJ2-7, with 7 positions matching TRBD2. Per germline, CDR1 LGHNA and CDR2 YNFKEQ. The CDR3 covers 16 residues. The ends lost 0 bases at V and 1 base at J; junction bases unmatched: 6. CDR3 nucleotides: TGTGCCAGCAGCCAAGATATCGCTAGCGGATCCTACGAGCAGTACTTC. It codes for CASSQDIASGSYEQYF.

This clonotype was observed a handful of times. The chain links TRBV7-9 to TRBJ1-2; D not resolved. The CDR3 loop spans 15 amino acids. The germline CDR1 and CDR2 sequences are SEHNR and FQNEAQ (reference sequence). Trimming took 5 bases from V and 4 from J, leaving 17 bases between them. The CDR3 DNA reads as TGTGCCAGCAGCCTTGACGTATACAGTCTCTATGGCTACACCTTC. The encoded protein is CASSLDVYSLYGYTF.

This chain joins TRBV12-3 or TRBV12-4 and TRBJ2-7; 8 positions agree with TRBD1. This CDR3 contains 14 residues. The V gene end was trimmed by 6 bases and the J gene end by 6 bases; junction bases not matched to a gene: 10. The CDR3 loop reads CASRDQDRAAEQYF. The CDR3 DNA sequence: TGTGCCAGCAGGGACCAGGACAGGGCCGCCGAGCAGTACTTC.

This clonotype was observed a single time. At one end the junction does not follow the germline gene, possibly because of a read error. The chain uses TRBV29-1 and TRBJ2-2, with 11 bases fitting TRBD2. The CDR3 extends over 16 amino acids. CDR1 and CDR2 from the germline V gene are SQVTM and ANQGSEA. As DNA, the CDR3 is TGCAGCATTGAAGACTGGACTAGCGGGCTCACCGGGGAGCTGTTTTTT. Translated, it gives CSIEDWTSGLTGELFF.

CDR3: CASSWESGAYEQYF. DNA of the CDR3: TGTGCCAGCAGTTGGGAATCCGGGGCCTACGAGCAGTACTTC. The rearrangement links TRBV12-3 or TRBV12-4 to TRBJ2-4; perhaps TRBD2 as D (5 bases). The end of the DNA is better explained by TRBJ2-7, so the J call may be wrong. This CDR3 region has 14 residues.

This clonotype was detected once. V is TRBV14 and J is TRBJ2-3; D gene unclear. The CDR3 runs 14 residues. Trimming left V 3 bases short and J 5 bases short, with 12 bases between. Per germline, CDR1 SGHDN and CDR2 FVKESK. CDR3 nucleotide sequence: TGTGCCAGCAGCCACCTATTAGCCGAAGATACGCAGTATTTT. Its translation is CASSHLLAEDTQYF.

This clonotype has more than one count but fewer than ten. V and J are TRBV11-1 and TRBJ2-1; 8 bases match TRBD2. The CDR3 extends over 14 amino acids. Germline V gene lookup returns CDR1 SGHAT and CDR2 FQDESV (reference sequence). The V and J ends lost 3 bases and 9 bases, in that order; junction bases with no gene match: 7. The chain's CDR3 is CASSLGRLAGEQFF. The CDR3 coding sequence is TGTGCCAGCAGCTTGGGTCGCCTAGCGGGTGAGCAGTTCTTC.

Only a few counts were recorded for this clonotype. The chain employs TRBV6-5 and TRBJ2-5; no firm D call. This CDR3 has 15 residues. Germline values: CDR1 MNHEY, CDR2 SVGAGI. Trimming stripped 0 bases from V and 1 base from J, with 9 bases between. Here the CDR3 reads CASSYSLLVQETQYF. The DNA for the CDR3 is TGTGCCAGCAGTTACTCGCTTTTAGTCCAAGAGACCCAGTACTTC.

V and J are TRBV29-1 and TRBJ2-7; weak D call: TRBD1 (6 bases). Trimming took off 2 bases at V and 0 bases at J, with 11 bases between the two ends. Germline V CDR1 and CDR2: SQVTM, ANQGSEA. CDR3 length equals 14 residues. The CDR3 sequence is CSVELQGSSYEQYF. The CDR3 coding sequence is TGCAGCGTTGAATTACAGGGAAGCTCCTACGAGCAGTACTTC.

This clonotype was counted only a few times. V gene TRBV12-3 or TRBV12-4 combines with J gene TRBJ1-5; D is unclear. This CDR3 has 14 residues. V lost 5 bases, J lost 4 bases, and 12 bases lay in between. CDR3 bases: TGTGCCAGCAGTCCCGGTCCCGTTAATCAGCCCCAGCATTTT. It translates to CASSPGPVNQPQHF.